The rows below give T cell receptor beta chains drawn from one sample of a study of beta chain features in type 1 diabetes. Measured with immunoSEQ multiplex PCR; TCRdb has only the in-frame clones, and not every one. The sample has about 360,000 clones, 10% to 15% seen once. Sequencing input: naive CD4+ T cells from blood. The receptors were gathered from a young man in good health. CDR3s include the opening cysteine and the closing phenylalanine or tryptophan. A D gene is named only where the DNA matches it firmly. A row's size may be missing; if present it is once, few, many or a size class.

D	size	V	CDR3
NA	NA	TRBV10-3	CAISEPGHSGANVLTF
NA	NA	TRBV7-3	CASSSIGGNTEAFF
NA	few	TRBV7-6	CASSFGRGMNTEAFF
NA	few	TRBV7-2	CASSLVGGSYNEQFF
TRBD2	few	TRBV6-5	CASRRDYTDTQYF
TRBD1	few	TRBV27	CASSWDSSYEQYF
TRBD1	few	TRBV7-2	CASSSASRQGAYEQYF
NA	few	TRBV29-1	CSAEGRGGVTEAFF
TRBD1	few	TRBV19	CASSRGQGVYNEQFF
TRBD1	few	TRBV5-1	CASSEPDRGGTGELFF
TRBD1	NA	TRBV5-1	CASSSQGADTEAFF
NA	few	TRBV7-2	CASSLAGGYSSYEQYF
NA	NA	TRBV25-1	CASSTTGSGQPQHF
TRBD2	NA	TRBV29-1	CSVLGTSEETQYF
NA	few	TRBV7-2	CASSPAQDSRVNQPQHF
TRBD1	few	TRBV9	CASSVGGTGQTSYGYTF
TRBD1	few	TRBV19	CASSTGTGPQETQYF
TRBD1	NA	TRBV12-5	CASGLVLARGVTEAFF
TRBD1	many	TRBV30	CALGQGNTGELFF
NA	NA	TRBV21-1	CASSTLSGWTYEQYF
TRBD1	few	TRBV2	CASRTYGTGVRNTEAFF
NA	few	TRBV7-2	CASSLVPPIDEQFF